This T cell receptor (beta chain) was recorded in a study of blood T cell repertoires in COVID-19. The wider study: From the United States, Italy and Spain came samples of acute and convalescent COVID-19. Sources were T cells, B-cell-depleted T cells, or PBMCs; the material itself was cDNA or gDNA.

Germline values: CDR1 SGHRS, CDR2 YFSETQ. The CDR3 runs to 14 residues. Trimming stripped 4 bases from V and 5 bases from J, with 15 bases between. Assay used: immunoSEQ multiplex PCR; TCRdb lists only in-frame clones, some missing. The repertoire includes 500,000 or so clones, 75% to 90% of them detected once, and around 0.7% sits in the top ten. The study drew participants aged about 18 to 89 years from 20 to 30 US areas. Two negative PCRs, clearance, or symptom resolution had been documented for recovered Cohort 3 donors. This TCR came from a young woman who had recovered from COVID-19. Sample: PBMCs or T cells enriched from blood (not recorded which). The rearrangement joins TRBV5-1 to TRBJ1-1; weak D call: TRBD1 (5 bases). The CDR3 DNA reads TGCGCCAGCAGCCTTTTTAGGGAGGGGACTGAAGCTTTCTTT. It translates to CASSLFREGTEAFF.